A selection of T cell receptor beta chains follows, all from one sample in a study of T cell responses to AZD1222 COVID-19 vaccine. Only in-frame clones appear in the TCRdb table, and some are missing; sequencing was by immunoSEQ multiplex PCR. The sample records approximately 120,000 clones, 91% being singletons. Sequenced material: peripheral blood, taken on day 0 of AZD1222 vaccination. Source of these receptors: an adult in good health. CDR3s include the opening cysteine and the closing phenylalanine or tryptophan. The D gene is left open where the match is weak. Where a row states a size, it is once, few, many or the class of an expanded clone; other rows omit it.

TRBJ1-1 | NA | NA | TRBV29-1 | TGCAGCGTTCCGCCCGGCCGGGGGAACACTGAAGCTTTCTTT | CSVPPGRGNTEAFF
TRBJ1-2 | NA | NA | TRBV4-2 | TGTGCCAGCAGCGAACTGCACTATGGCTACACCTTC | CASSELHYGYTF
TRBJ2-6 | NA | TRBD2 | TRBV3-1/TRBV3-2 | TGTGCCAGCAGCCAAGTTCTAGCGGGGAGCTCTGGGGCCAACGTCCTGACTTTC | CASSQVLAGSSGANVLTF
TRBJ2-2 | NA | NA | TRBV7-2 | TGTGCCAGCAGTAAAACAGGTCCCCTTAGAAACACCGGGGAGCTGTTTTTT | CASSKTGPLRNTGELFF
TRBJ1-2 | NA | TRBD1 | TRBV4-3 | TGCGCCAGCAGCAGAACCCTCGGGACAGGGAATGGCTACACCTTC | CASSRTLGTGNGYTF
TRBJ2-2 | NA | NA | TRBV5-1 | TGCGCCAGCAGCTTGGGACAGAACACCGGGGAGCTGTTTTTT | CASSLGQNTGELFF
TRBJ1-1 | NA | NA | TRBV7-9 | TGTGCCAGCAGCTTAGCAGGGAACACTGAAGCTTTCTTT | CASSLAGNTEAFF
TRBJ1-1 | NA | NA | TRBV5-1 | TGCGCCAGCAGCGTCGACAGGATGAACACTGAAGCTTTCTTT | CASSVDRMNTEAFF
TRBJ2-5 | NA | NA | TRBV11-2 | TGTGCCAGCAGCTTAAGCGCACAAGAGACCCAGTACTTC | CASSLSAQETQYF
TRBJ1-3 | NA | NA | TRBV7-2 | TGTGCCAGCAGCGTGGACTCTGGAAACACCATATATTTT | CASSVDSGNTIYF
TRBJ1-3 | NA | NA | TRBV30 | TGTGCCTGGAGCCAGGGACTTCCAAGCTCTGGAAACACCATATATTTT | CAWSQGLPSSGNTIYF
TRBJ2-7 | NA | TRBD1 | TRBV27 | TGTGCCAGCAGTCCGATCGGGACAGCCTTTTCCTACGAGCAGTACTTC | CASSPIGTAFSYEQYF
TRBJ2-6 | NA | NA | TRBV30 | TGTGCCTGGGACAGCTCTGGGGCCAACGTCCTGACTTTC | CAWDSSGANVLTF
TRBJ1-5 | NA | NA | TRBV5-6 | TGTGCCAGCAGCCTCAGGATGGAATGGCCCCAGCATTTT | CASSLRMEWPQHF
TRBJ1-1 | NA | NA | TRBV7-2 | TGTGCCAGCAGCTTAGGGAGGAACACTGAAGCTTTCTTT | CASSLGRNTEAFF
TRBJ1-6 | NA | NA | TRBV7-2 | TGTGCCAGCAGCTTCGGTCAACTCAGGAATTCACCCCTCCACTTT | CASSFGQLRNSPLHF
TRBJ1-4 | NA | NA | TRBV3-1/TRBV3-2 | TGTGCCAGCAGCAACGAACCGTTAGGAAAACTGTTTTTT | CASSNEPLGKLFF
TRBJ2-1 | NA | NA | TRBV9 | TGTGCCAGCAGCGTATCTGGGGGTGGCTCCTACAATGAGCAGTTCTTC | CASSVSGGGSYNEQFF
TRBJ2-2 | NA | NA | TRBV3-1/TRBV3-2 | TGTGCCAGCAGCCCCCGGGGACGCGTTGGCGTTACCGGGGAGCTGTTTTTT | CASSPRGRVGVTGELFF
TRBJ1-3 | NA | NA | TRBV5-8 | TGTGCCAGCAGCTTGGTTTTCGGAAACACCATATATTTT | CASSLVFGNTIYF
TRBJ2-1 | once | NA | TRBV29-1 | TGCAGCGTTGAAGAGCTGGGGGGCAGTGAGCAGTTCTTC | CSVEELGGSEQFF
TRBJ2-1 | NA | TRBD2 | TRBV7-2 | TGTGCCAGCAGCTTAATGTGGACTAGCGGGAGCCCCTCCTACAATGAGCAGTTCTTC | CASSLMWTSGSPSYNEQFF
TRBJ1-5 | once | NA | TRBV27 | TGTGCCAGCAGTTTAAGGGGAAGCCAGCCCCAGCATTTT | CASSLRGSQPQHF
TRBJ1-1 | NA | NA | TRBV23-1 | TGCGCCAGCAGAACATCGGGAGAGATGAACACTGAAGCTTTCTTT | CASRTSGEMNTEAFF
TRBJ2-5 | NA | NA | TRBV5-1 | TGCGCCAGCAGCGATCGTATCGAGACCCAGTACTTC | CASSDRIETQYF
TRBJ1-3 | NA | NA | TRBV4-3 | TGCGCCAGCAGCCAAGATCTCGTCCTCGCCGACTCTGGAAACACCATATATTTT | CASSQDLVLADSGNTIYF
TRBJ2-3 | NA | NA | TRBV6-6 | TGTGCCAGCAGTAGCGGGGATACGCAGTATTTT | CASSSGDTQYF
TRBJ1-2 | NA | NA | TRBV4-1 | TGCGCCAGCAGCCAAGACCCACCGGGATTTTCCCGACACTATGGCTACACCTTC | CASSQDPPGFSRHYGYTF
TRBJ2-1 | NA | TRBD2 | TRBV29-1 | TGCAGCGTCTCGACTAGCGTGATCTTCTATGAGCAGTTCTTC | CSVSTSVIFYEQFF
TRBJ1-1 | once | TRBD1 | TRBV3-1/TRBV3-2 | TGTGCCAGCAGCCCTTTTTACAGGGGGCGCGATTCGAACACTGAAGCTTTCTTT | CASSPFYRGRDSNTEAFF
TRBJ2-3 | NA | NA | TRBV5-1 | TGCGCCAGCAGCTCCAACCGGGGGGATACGCAGTATTTT | CASSSNRGDTQYF
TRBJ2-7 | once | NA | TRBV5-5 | TGTGCCAGCAGCTCCCGGGACAACTACGAGCAGTACTTC | CASSSRDNYEQYF
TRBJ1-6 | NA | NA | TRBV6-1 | TGTGCCAGCAGTGAAGTTGAGACGAATAATTCACCCCTCCACTTT | CASSEVETNNSPLHF
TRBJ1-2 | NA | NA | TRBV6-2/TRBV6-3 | TGTGCCAGCAGTTATCATGTAGGGACTAACTATGGCTACACCTTC | CASSYHVGTNYGYTF
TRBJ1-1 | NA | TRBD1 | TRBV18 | TGTGCCAGCTCACCTAGGACAGGGGGCCTGAACACTGAAGCTTTCTTT | CASSPRTGGLNTEAFF
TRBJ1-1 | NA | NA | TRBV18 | TGTGCCAGCTCACAACAGGCGAACACTGAAGCTTTCTTT | CASSQQANTEAFF
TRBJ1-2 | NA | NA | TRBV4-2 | TGTGCCAGCAGCCAAGATGTTGCGGGGTACTATGGCTACACCTTC | CASSQDVAGYYGYTF
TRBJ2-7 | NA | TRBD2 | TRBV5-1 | TGCGCCAGCAGCCCACTAGCGGGAGGGAAATACGAGCAGTACTTC | CASSPLAGGKYEQYF